This T cell receptor beta chain was identified during a study of vaccination effects on CD4 cells after COVID-19 (dated by TCRdb to about 2022). About the investigation overall: Each participant received two doses of an mRNA SARS-CoV-2 vaccine, either BNT162b2 or mRNA-1273. SARS-CoV-2 spike-specific CD4+ TCR repertoires were compared before and after mRNA vaccination in COVID-19 convalescent patients and in infection-naive vaccine recipients. A total of ten to eleven COVID-19 convalescent patients and a handful of SARS-CoV-2-naive healthy vaccine recipients were included in the full study. Cultures from other donors in the study were sequenced with the Oncomine TCR Beta short-read assay on an Illumina iSeq 100.

The library relied on the immunoSEQ multiplex PCR assay. DNA from the cultured, isolated CD4+ T cells was subjected to TCR beta CDR3 sequencing. The study's own analysis went as follows. Non-productive TCR sequences were discarded, and reads were trimmed to the CDR3 region, with only CDR3s of 7 or more amino acids retained. The MANAFEST web app was used to identify antigen-specific clonotypes by comparing expansion in peptide wells with expansion in reference cultures. For clones to be considered positive, expansion at FDR<0.05 versus reference and all other wells, an odds ratio above 5, and a frequency above 0.1% in two replicate wells were required. Clonotypes significantly expanded in SARS-CoV-2 spike wells and in at least one common cold coronavirus spike condition were defined as cross-reactive. Levenshtein distance calculated with the stringdist R package was used to assess CDR3 similarity, and unrooted trees were constructed with ape in R 3.6.1. What TCRdb holds here is the immuneACCESS table cut down to in-frame rearrangements. Part of the clones is not present; checked against another copy, under half of the missing clones reflect an unresolved V gene, and the others are unexplained. V, J and clone size are taken as reported in that table, and D and trimming were inferred from the DNA itself. Recorded for this sample are roughly 41,000 clones; around three quarters of them occurred a single time. The ten top clones hold approximately 2.9% of the sample.

The CDR3 starts with the cysteine, ends with the phenylalanine, and has 17 residues. Just CDR3 DNA is preserved here, 51 bases in frame from base 1. The germline V gene provides CDR1 SGHDT and CDR2 YYEEEE. V is shortened by 1 base, J by 0 bases, and the region joining them spans 14 bases. The ViraFEST assay stimulated PBMC with viral peptide pools and then used TCR sequencing to identify antigen-specific CD4+ T cell clonotypes by expansion. After roughly 11 days of culture, CD4+ T cells were isolated with the EasySep CD4+ T cell isolation kit. Negative nucleocapsid antibody results before and after vaccination confirmed that the healthy vaccine recipients had no prior SARS-CoV-2 infection. Over 1.5 million PBMC per well were cultured with about 9.6 ug/ml peptides in IMDM containing about 5% human AB serum, approximately 10 IU/ml IL-2 and gentamicin. Half of the culture medium was replaced with fresh IL-2-containing medium on days 3 and 7. Unless noted otherwise, every peptide stimulation condition was grown in triplicate wells. PBMC were separated from whole blood using Ficoll-Paque Plus gradient centrifugation and were then either cryopreserved at -140C or used fresh. The spike proteins of SARS-CoV-2 and of the common cold coronaviruses HCoV-NL63, HCoV-OC43 and HCoV-229E were spanned by overlapping peptide pools. The QIAamp micro DNA kit was used to extract genomic DNA from the cultured CD4+ T cells.

Comments on this clone: What antigen it recognizes has not been identified. Per-base quality was not reported, and no clone a single base away is much larger than it.

Results and caveats for the whole study, not just this receptor: Only a small number of convalescent patients were included, and no early post-infection timepoints were available, which limited the study. Among healthy vaccine recipients, nearly all vaccine-induced clones were SARS-CoV-2 mono-reactive, and only 1 of 255 was cross-reactive with common cold coronaviruses. Both infection-induced and vaccine-induced clones contracted markedly at late post-vaccination timepoints, which is consistent with waning T cell responses.

The source is a human donor who received a COVID-19 vaccine. Source: CD4+ T cells from PBMCs cultured with HCoV-NL63 spike peptides, taken before COVID-19 vaccination. Taken with the paper, the label for cell subset or site translates to: HCoV-NL63 spike overlapping peptide pool stimulation. The rearranged chain carries TRBV5-6 and TRBJ1-3; the D gene cannot be named for sure. CDR3 loop: CASSLFEWAASGNTIYF. The nucleotide sequence is given as TGTGCCAGCAGCTTGTTTGAGTGGGCGGCCTCTGGAAACACCATATATTTT.